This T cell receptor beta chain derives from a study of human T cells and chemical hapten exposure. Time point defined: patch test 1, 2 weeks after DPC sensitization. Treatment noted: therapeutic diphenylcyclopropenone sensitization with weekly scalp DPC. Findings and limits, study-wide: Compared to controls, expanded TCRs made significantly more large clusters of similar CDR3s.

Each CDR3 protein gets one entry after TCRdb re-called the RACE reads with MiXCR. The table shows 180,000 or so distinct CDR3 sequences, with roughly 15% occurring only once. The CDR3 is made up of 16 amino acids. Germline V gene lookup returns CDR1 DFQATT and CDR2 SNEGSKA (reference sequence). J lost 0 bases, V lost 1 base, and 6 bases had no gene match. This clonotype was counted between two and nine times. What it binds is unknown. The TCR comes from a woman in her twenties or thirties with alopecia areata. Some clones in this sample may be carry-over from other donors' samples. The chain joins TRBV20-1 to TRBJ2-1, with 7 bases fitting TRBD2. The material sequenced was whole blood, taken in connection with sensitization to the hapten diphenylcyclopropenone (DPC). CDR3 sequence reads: CSARVSGGSSYNEQFF. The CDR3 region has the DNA TGCAGTGCTAGAGTTTCCGGCGGGAGCTCCTACAATGAGCAGTTCTTC.